The present entry profiles one TCR beta chain with its context. The data derive from a study of blood T cell repertoires in COVID-19. As for the study in general: Both acute and convalescent COVID-19 samples were obtained from the United States, Italy and Spain. The analysed material was cDNA or gDNA that came from T cells, B-cell-depleted T cells, or PBMCs.

As handled by the study authors: Quantification of nucleated cells was approximated via reference gene primer amplification. Sequenced by immunoSEQ multiplex PCR; TCRdb stores in-frame clones only, minus some. V and J calls and clone size follow that table, whereas D and trimming were derived from the DNA. Here the sample spans about 160,000 clones, about 85% being singletons. The sample was peripheral blood. The source is a man aged 35-49 years with acute or convalescent COVID-19.

CDR3 DNA sequence: TGTGCCAGCAGCGCGACAGGGGGAGACTATGGCTACACCTTC. Protein sequence: CASSATGGDYGYTF. The gene calls are TRBV7-9 and TRBJ1-2; 9 bases are a match to TRBD1. Germline V gene sequence: CDR1 SEHNR, CDR2 FQNEAQ (reference sequence). CDR3 size: 14 residues. The V gene end was trimmed by 5 bases and the J gene end by 3 bases; junction bases not matched to a gene: 4.